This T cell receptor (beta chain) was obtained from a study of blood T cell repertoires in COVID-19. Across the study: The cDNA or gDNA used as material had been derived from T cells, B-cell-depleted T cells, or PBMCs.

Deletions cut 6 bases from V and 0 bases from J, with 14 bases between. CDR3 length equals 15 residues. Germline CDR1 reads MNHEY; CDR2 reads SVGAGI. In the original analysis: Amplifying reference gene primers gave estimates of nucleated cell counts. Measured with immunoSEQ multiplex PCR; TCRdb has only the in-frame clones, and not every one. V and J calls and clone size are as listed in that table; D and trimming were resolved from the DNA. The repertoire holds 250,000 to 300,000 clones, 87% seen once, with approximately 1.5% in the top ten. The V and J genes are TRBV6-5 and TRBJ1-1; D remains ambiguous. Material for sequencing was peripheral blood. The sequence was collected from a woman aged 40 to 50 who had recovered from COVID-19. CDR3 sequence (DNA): TGTGCCAGCAGCGTCGGACGGACTCTGAACACTGAAGCTTTCTTT. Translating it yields CASSVGRTLNTEAFF.